A selection of T cell receptor beta chains follows, all from one sample in a study of blood T cell repertoires in COVID-19. Method: immunoSEQ multiplex PCR; TCRdb's copy keeps in-frame clones and lacks some. The sample includes 150,000 or so clones, over 75% of them seen just once. The material sequenced was peripheral blood. The receptors shown here come from a human donor in a cohort sampled during active COVID-19. CDR3s include the opening cysteine and the closing phenylalanine or tryptophan. The D gene is left open where the match is weak. Size values are once, few and many counts, or a class for expanded clones, and some rows have none.

j_call d_call clone_size v_call cdr3_aa cdr3_nt
TRBJ1-6 NA NA TRBV19 CASSIRSGGPLALHF TGTGCCAGTAGTATTAGGTCCGGGGGACCTTTGGCCCTCCACTTT
TRBJ2-1 NA NA TRBV4-3 CASSLRGDNEQFF TGCGCCAGCAGCCTCAGGGGGGATAATGAGCAGTTCTTC
TRBJ2-7 NA once TRBV27 CASSLMGHMYF TGTGCCAGCAGTTTAATGGGACATATGTACTTC
TRBJ2-1 NA few TRBV4-2 CASSQDPGGGLNEQFF TGTGCCAGCAGCCAAGATCCGGGCGGGGGCTTAAATGAGCAGTTCTTC
TRBJ2-1 TRBD1 NA TRBV6-5 CASSLGQRDYNEQFF TGTGCCAGCAGTTTGGGACAGAGAGACTACAATGAGCAGTTCTTC
TRBJ2-3 NA NA TRBV24-1 CATSDSLGDTQYF TGTGCCACCAGTGACTCACTTGGAGATACGCAGTATTTT
TRBJ2-2 TRBD2 NA TRBV7-3 CASSLAGNTGELFF TGTGCCAGCAGCCTAGCGGGAAACACCGGGGAGCTGTTTTTT
TRBJ2-6 NA NA TRBV24-1 CATSPGGLRTGANVLTF TGTGCCACCAGCCCAGGGGGGTTGAGAACTGGGGCCAACGTCCTGACTTTC
TRBJ2-3 TRBD2 NA TRBV6-5 CASSHSGGTDTQYF TGTGCCAGCAGTCATAGCGGGGGCACAGATACGCAGTATTTT
TRBJ1-6 NA NA TRBV6-1 CASSEFTGRAGNSPLHF TGTGCCAGCAGTGAATTTACAGGGCGGGCTGGAAATTCACCCCTCCACTTT
TRBJ1-5 NA once TRBV28 CASRTGGVGNQPQHF TGTGCCAGCCGCACGGGGGGGGTGGGCAATCAGCCCCAGCATTTT
TRBJ2-3 TRBD2 NA TRBV30 CASLGTSGSTDTQYF TGTGCTAGCCTTGGGACTAGCGGGAGTACAGATACGCAGTATTTT
TRBJ2-5 TRBD1 NA TRBV27 CASSLLTGQETQYF TGTGCCAGCAGTTTATTGACAGGGCAAGAGACCCAGTACTTC
TRBJ2-1 NA once TRBV11-2 CASSLRRDPFF TGTGCCAGCAGCTTACGGAGGGATCCGTTCTTC
TRBJ2-1 NA NA TRBV6-6 CASSLYNEQFF TGTGCCAGCAGTTTATACAATGAGCAGTTCTTC
TRBJ2-7 NA NA TRBV27 CASTSWDSSYEQYF TGTGCCAGTACTTCGTGGGACTCTTCCTACGAGCAGTACTTC
TRBJ1-3 TRBD1 NA TRBV6-5 CASRTRQGNTIYF TGTGCCAGCAGGACGCGACAGGGGAACACCATATATTTT
TRBJ2-3 TRBD2 NA TRBV7-9 CASSHTSGDTTDTQYF TGTGCCAGCAGCCACACTAGCGGCGACACTACAGATACGCAGTATTTT
TRBJ2-7 TRBD2 NA TRBV6-2/TRBV6-3 CASSYSTSGGNPYEQYF TGTGCCAGCAGTTATTCGACTAGCGGGGGAAACCCCTACGAGCAGTACTTC
TRBJ2-1 NA NA TRBV5-6 CASSLGSSYNEQFF TGTGCCAGCAGCTTGGGCAGCTCCTACAATGAGCAGTTCTTC
TRBJ2-3 NA many TRBV7-2 CASSLGLKGDTQYF TGTGCCAGCAGCTTAGGTCTCAAGGGGGATACGCAGTATTTT
TRBJ1-5 TRBD1 few TRBV27 CANATGRSSNQPQHF TGTGCCAACGCGACAGGGAGGAGTAGCAATCAGCCCCAGCATTTT
TRBJ1-1 TRBD1 once TRBV4-3 CASSQEPTGGNTEAFF TGCGCCAGCAGCCAAGAGCCGACAGGGGGTAATACTGAAGCTTTCTTT
TRBJ1-1 TRBD1 NA TRBV4-3 CASSRGTGNTEAFF TGCGCCAGCAGCCGAGGGACAGGGAACACTGAAGCTTTCTTT
TRBJ1-3 NA few TRBV27 CASGDRGNTIYF TGTGCCAGCGGTGACAGGGGAAACACCATATATTTT
TRBJ2-7 TRBD2 once TRBV27 CASQAGGVASGRYEQYF TGTGCCAGCCAAGCGGGGGGGGTAGCTAGCGGGCGCTACGAGCAGTACTTC
TRBJ2-2 TRBD2 NA TRBV11-2 CASSLVFGSGENEAGELFF TGTGCCAGCAGCTTAGTGTTCGGTAGCGGGGAAAATGAGGCCGGGGAGCTGTTTTTT
TRBJ2-7 NA NA TRBV28 CASWAGVTGEQYF TGTGCGAGCTGGGCGGGGGTCACAGGGGAGCAGTACTTC
TRBJ1-6 NA NA TRBV21-1 CATRANDYNSPLHF TGTGCCACGCGAGCAAACGACTATAATTCACCCCTCCACTTT
TRBJ2-4 TRBD1 NA TRBV19 CASSTQDRGPNIQYF TGTGCCAGTAGTACCCAGGACAGGGGGCCAAACATTCAGTACTTC
TRBJ2-7 NA NA TRBV19 CASSIPQGTEQYF TGTGCCAGTAGTATTCCACAGGGCACCGAGCAGTACTTC
TRBJ2-1 TRBD2 few TRBV5-3 CARSGMTSGDLFF TGTGCCAGAAGCGGGATGACTAGCGGGGATCTGTTCTTC
TRBJ2-1 NA once TRBV3-1/TRBV3-2 CASSQGVSTGEQFF TGTGCCAGCAGCCAAGGAGTAAGCACCGGTGAGCAGTTCTTC
TRBJ1-1 NA NA TRBV7-3 CASSRDIDTEAFF TGTGCCAGCAGCCGGGACATAGACACTGAAGCTTTCTTT
TRBJ2-7 NA few TRBV4-1 CASSQDEAKQYF TGCGCCAGCAGCCAAGACGAAGCGAAGCAGTACTTC
TRBJ1-6 TRBD1 NA TRBV24-1 CATGGGQGVTQIPLSYNSPLHF TGTGCCACCGGAGGGGGACAGGGAGTAACCCAGATCCCACTCTCCTATAATTCACCCCTCCACTTT
TRBJ2-2 NA NA TRBV3-1/TRBV3-2 CASSVSSPSLARGTGELFF TGTGCCAGCAGTGTTTCCTCTCCCTCACTAGCAAGGGGCACCGGGGAGCTGTTTTTT
TRBJ2-1 TRBD1 NA TRBV27 CASSTRPDRGGTNEQFF TGTGCCAGCAGTACCCGGCCTGACAGGGGGGGCACCAATGAGCAGTTCTTC
TRBJ2-7 TRBD1 NA TRBV5-5 CASSWTGAQDEQYF TGTGCCAGCAGCTGGACAGGGGCGCAGGACGAGCAGTACTTC
TRBJ1-2 TRBD1 NA TRBV6-2/TRBV6-3 CASSYRTGGNYGYTF TGTGCCAGCAGTTACAGGACAGGGGGCAACTATGGCTACACCTTC
TRBJ2-5 NA NA TRBV21-1 CASSREGGASSETQYF TGTGCCAGCAGCAGAGAGGGGGGGGCCTCCAGTGAGACCCAGTACTTC
TRBJ2-7 TRBD2 once TRBV6-4 CASSAPAGTSGSYEQYF TGTGCCAGCAGTGCGCCCGCGGGGACTAGCGGATCCTACGAGCAGTACTTC
TRBJ1-1 TRBD1 NA TRBV10-2 CASSGQGKVLMNTEAFF TGCGCCAGCAGTGGACAGGGGAAGGTGCTAATGAACACTGAAGCTTTCTTT
TRBJ1-5 NA NA TRBV4-3 CASSQDWGGDNQPQHF TGCGCCAGCAGCCAAGATTGGGGGGGGGACAATCAGCCCCAGCATTTT
TRBJ1-2 TRBD1 NA TRBV25-1 CASSGAGQGYGYTF TGTGCCAGCAGTGGCGCCGGACAGGGCTATGGCTACACCTTC
TRBJ2-1 TRBD2 once TRBV18 CASSPLGTKQFF TGTGCCAGCTCACCATTGGGGACTAAGCAGTTCTTC
TRBJ1-3 NA NA TRBV4-1 CASSPGASILEGSGNTIYF TGCGCCAGCAGCCCCGGGGCTAGTATCTTGGAGGGGTCTGGAAACACCATATATTTT
TRBJ2-2 NA few TRBV9 CASSVAARGSVTGELFF TGTGCCAGCAGCGTAGCGGCTCGAGGGAGTGTCACCGGGGAGCTGTTTTTT
TRBJ2-4 NA once TRBV27 CASSLDRQGGLIQYF TGTGCCAGCAGTTTAGATCGACAGGGAGGCCTCATTCAGTACTTC
TRBJ2-7 TRBD2 NA TRBV27 CASSGTSGYEQYF TGTGCCAGCTCCGGGACTAGCGGCTACGAGCAGTACTTC
TRBJ1-5 NA NA TRBV30 CAWNKKGYLPQHF TGTGCCTGGAACAAAAAGGGGTATTTGCCCCAGCATTTT